This T cell receptor (beta chain) was observed in a study of cytomegalovirus exposure and HLA in healthy donors. Study details: From HLA-typed donors, an early data release held around 80 million unique TCRs.

About this clone: Its antigen remains unidentified.

PCR used 60 Vbeta primers and 13 Jbeta primers. Libraries were prepared by immunoSEQ multiplex PCR; TCRdb keeps only in-frame clonotypes and omits some of them. Of 150,000 to 200,000 clones in the sample, 75% to 90% were seen once. Regarding the study as a whole: Earlier analysis looked at TCR beta V segments, and most were productive about 87% or about 30% of the time. The only immune exposure information that was available was CMV serostatus.

The germline V gene encodes CDR1 SEHNR and CDR2 FQNEAQ (reference sequence). Trimming took off 5 bases at V and 7 bases at J, with 14 bases between the two ends. The CDR3 has 13 residues. This TCR came from a man aged 18 to 29 in good health and CMV-seropositive. The chain links TRBV7-9 to TRBJ1-2, with D possibly TRBD1 on 5 matching bases. Sequenced material: PBMCs. CDR3 sequence: CASSGRESGGYTF. As DNA, the CDR3 is TGTGCCAGCAGCGGCAGGGAATCGGGTGGCTACACCTTC.